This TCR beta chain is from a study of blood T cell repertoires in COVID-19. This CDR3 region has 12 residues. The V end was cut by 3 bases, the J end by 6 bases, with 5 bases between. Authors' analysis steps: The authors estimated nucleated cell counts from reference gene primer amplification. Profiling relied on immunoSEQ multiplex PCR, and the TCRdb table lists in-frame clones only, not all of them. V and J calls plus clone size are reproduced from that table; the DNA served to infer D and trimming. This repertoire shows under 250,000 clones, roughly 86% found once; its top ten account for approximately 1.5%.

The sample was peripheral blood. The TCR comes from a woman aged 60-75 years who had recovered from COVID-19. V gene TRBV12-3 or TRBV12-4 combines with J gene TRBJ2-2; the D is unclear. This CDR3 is CASSFRPGELFF. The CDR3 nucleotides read TGTGCCAGCAGTTTTCGTCCCGGGGAGCTGTTTTTT.